This TCR beta chain was captured by sequencing in a study of blood T cell repertoires in COVID-19. V was trimmed by 6 bases and J by 1 base, leaving 9 bases between them. CDR3 length: 13 residues. Per the germline V gene, CDR1 is MDHEN and CDR2 is SYDVKM. Method: immunoSEQ multiplex PCR; TCRdb's copy keeps in-frame clones and lacks some. Among 200,000 to 300,000 clones listed, 85% were seen once. What was sequenced was PBMCs or T cells enriched from blood (not recorded which). This receptor was identified in a woman between 50 and 59 years old with acute COVID-19. The gene calls are TRBV28 and TRBJ1-1; no clear D. The chain's CDR3 is CASRRAKNTEAFF. In DNA form, the CDR3 reads TGTGCCAGCAGGCGGGCCAAGAACACTGAAGCTTTCTTT.